The 20 T cell receptor beta chains presented below share a single source sample, sequenced in a study of blood T cell repertoires in COVID-19. Clones were read by immunoSEQ multiplex PCR, and TCRdb kept only the in-frame ones, dropping some. The data show about 60,000 clones, approximately 82% seen once. Sequencing was done on a sample of peripheral blood. The receptor source for this set is a man between 60 and 75 years old with acute or convalescent COVID-19.

V is TRBV5-6 and J is TRBJ1-1; D possibly corresponds to TRBD1 (6 bases). V lost 0 bases and J 7 bases, leaving 13 bases between the germline ends. This CDR3 region has 14 residues. Germline CDR1 SGHDT, CDR2 YYEEEE. The DNA of the CDR3 is TGTGCCAGCAGCTTGGTGGGACATCTAAATGAAGCTTTCTTT. Protein sequence: CASSLVGHLNEAFF.

The chain combines TRBV2 with TRBJ2-1; weak D call: TRBD1 (6 bases). The CDR3 extends over 13 amino acids. The V and J ends lost 4 bases and 5 bases respectively, with 9 bases between them. Germline CDR1 SNHLY, CDR2 FYNNEI. The CDR3 nucleotides are TGTGCCAGCAGTGCTAACAGGGACAATGAGCAGTTCTTC. Translated, it gives CASSANRDNEQFF.

The rearrangement links TRBV27 to TRBJ2-1; the D gene is possibly TRBD2 (5 bases). In germline, CDR1 is MNHEY, CDR2 SMNVEV (reference sequence). Trimming shortened V by 3 bases and J by 6 bases, and 12 bases separated the two germline ends. The CDR3 has 14 residues. The CDR3 region is CASSLPGSPNEQFF. The CDR3, as DNA: TGTGCCAGCAGTTTGCCGGGGTCCCCCAATGAGCAGTTCTTC.

The V call is TRBV23-1, the J call TRBJ2-5, with D perhaps TRBD1 (5 bases). TRBV23-1 is recorded as an ORF, its role being uncertain. V lost 10 bases and J 4 bases, leaving 13 bases between the germline ends. The CDR3 loop spans 12 amino acids. CDR3 nucleotides: TGCGCCAAATTCTGGGGCGGAGAGACCCAGTACTTC. It encodes CAKFWGGETQYF.

This chain connects TRBV19 to TRBJ1-4; D unresolved. This CDR3 is 13 amino acids long. The germline gives CDR1 LNHDA, CDR2 SQIVND (reference sequence). Trimming took off 5 bases at V and 7 bases at J, with 11 bases between the two ends. CDR3 sequence (DNA): TGTGCCAGTAGTCTTACCGGGGTTGAAAAACTGTTTTTT. Amino acids: CASSLTGVEKLFF.

The V gene is TRBV7-3, the J gene TRBJ1-3; 10 bases agree with TRBD1. The germline CDR1 and CDR2 sequences are SGHTA and FQGTGA. This CDR3 comprises 17 residues. V lost 1 base, J lost 4 bases, and 7 bases stayed unmatched. As DNA, the CDR3 is TGTGCCAGCAGCTTAATTCGACAGGGGGCGAGGGGAAACACCATATATTTT. Translation: CASSLIRQGARGNTIYF. Drawing the rest from reference TRBV7-3 and TRBJ1-3, the complete variable domain is GAGVSQTPSNKVTEKGKYVELRCDPISGHTALYWYRQSLGQGPEFLIYFQGTGAADDSGLPNDRFFAVRPEGSVSTLKIQRTERGDSAVYLCASSLIRQGARGNTIYFGEGSWLTVV.

This rearrangement joins TRBV4-2 to TRBJ2-7; 8 positions match TRBD1. CDR3 size: 12 residues. V trimming: 4 bases; J trimming: 5 bases; junction bases outside the gene matches: 1. From germline, CDR1 is LGHNA and CDR2 YNFKEQ. The CDR3 DNA sequence: TGTGCCAGCAGCCTGGACAGGGACGAGCAGTACTTC. It yields the protein CASSLDRDEQYF.

The chain links TRBV7-2 to TRBJ2-2; 13 bases are shared with TRBD2. Germline CDR1 and CDR2: SGHTA and FQGNSA. Losses at the gene ends were 5 bases for V and 5 bases for J; bases not matched to a gene: 2. The CDR3 is made up of 15 amino acids. In DNA form, the CDR3 reads TGTGCCAGCAGCCTGGGACTAGCGGGGACCGGGGAGCTGTTTTTT. Translation: CASSLGLAGTGELFF. The entire variable domain, with the rest obtained from reference TRBV7-2 and TRBJ2-2, is as follows: GAGVSQSPSNKVTEKGKDVELRCDPISGHTALYWYRQSLGQGLEFLIYFQGNSAPDKSGLPSDRFSAERTGGSVSTLTIQRTQQEDSAVYLCASSLGLAGTGELFFGEGSRLTVL.

This chain joins TRBV7-9 and TRBJ1-2; TRBD1 might be the D (6 bases). V lost 2 bases to trimming and J lost 4 bases, with 11 bases between them. CDR3 size: 14 residues. Germline V gives CDR1 SEHNR, CDR2 FQNEAQ (reference sequence). CDR3 sequence reads: CASSLLQGSYGYTF. CDR3 nucleotide sequence: TGTGCCAGCAGCTTACTACAGGGAAGCTATGGCTACACCTTC. The variable domain in full, with the rest retrieved from reference TRBV7-9 and TRBJ1-2, is DTGVSQNPRHKITKRGQNVTFRCDPISEHNRLYWYRQTLGQGPEFLTYFQNEAQLEKSRLLSDRFSAERPKGSFSTLEIQRTEQGDSAMYLCASSLLQGSYGYTFGSGTRLTVV.

The genes are TRBV5-1 and TRBJ1-5; D call uncertain. V gave up 4 bases and J gave up 4 bases, with 9 bases separating them. The CDR3 runs 13 residues. Germline V CDR1 and CDR2: SGHRS, YFSETQ. The CDR3 DNA reads TGCGCCAGCAGCGGCTCGCCAAATCAGCCCCAGCATTTT. This translates into CASSGSPNQPQHF.

This sequence joins TRBV24-1 and TRBJ1-5; tentatively, D is TRBD1 (6 bases). Per the germline V gene, CDR1 is KGHDR and CDR2 is SFDVKD. The CDR3 runs to 16 residues. V was cut by 2 bases and J by 6 bases, with 16 bases left in between. CDR3 sequence: CATSDSEYRAGQPQHF. CDR3 nucleotide sequence: TGTGCCACCAGTGATTCCGAATACAGGGCTGGTCAGCCCCAGCATTTT.

The chain uses TRBV24-1 and TRBJ2-2, with TRBD1 matching over 7 bases. This CDR3 is built from 17 residues. Trimming removed 7 bases from V and 3 bases from J; junction bases left unmatched: 13. The germline CDR1 and CDR2 sequences are KGHDR and SFDVKD. CDR3 in DNA: TGTGCCACCAGGGCCCCGCGACAGGGCGAATACACCGGGGAGCTGTTTTTT. Translation gives CATRAPRQGEYTGELFF.

This clone has only a few counts. At one end, the junction sequence differs from germline, possibly due to a read error. The J gene is TRBJ1-5, the V gene TRBV18; 8 nucleotides agree with TRBD1. Germline CDR1 and CDR2: KGHSH and LQKENI. The CDR3 loop spans 14 amino acids. CDR3 residues: CASSPQGGNQPQHF. CDR3 bases: TGTGCCAGCTCCCCACAGGGGGGCAATCAGCCCCAGCATTTT.

The chain joins TRBV7-9 to TRBJ1-2, with 10 bases lining up with TRBD1. Germline assignment: CDR1 SEHNR and CDR2 FQNEAQ (reference sequence). V lost 5 bases to trimming and J lost 4 bases; unmatched junction nucleotides: 4. The CDR3 has 14 amino acids. CDR3 sequence reads: CASSLTGGIYGYTF. For the CDR3, the DNA is TGTGCCAGCAGCCTGACAGGGGGCATCTATGGCTACACCTTC.

CDR3 bases: TGTGCCAGCAGTGAGATCCTTTTAGCCTCCTACAATGAGCAGTTCTTC. It codes for CASSEILLASYNEQFF. The chain joins TRBV6-4 to TRBJ2-1; D not certain. This CDR3 region has 16 residues. Germline values: CDR1 MRHNA, CDR2 SNTAGT. Trimming took off 3 bases at V and 0 bases at J, with 12 bases between the two ends.

The V gene is TRBV25-1, the J gene TRBJ1-1, with D possibly being TRBD1 (6 bases). V lost 5 bases, J lost 1 base, and 11 bases lay in between. Looked up from germline, CDR1 is MGHDK and CDR2 is SYGVNS. This CDR3 is 14 amino acids long. The CDR3 DNA follows: TGTGCCAGCAGTCCCCAGGGGCCGAACACTGAAGCTTTCTTT. This codes for CASSPQGPNTEAFF.

The chain joins TRBV29-1 to TRBJ1-2; TRBD1 aligns across 8 bases. J lost 4 bases, V lost 2 bases, and 3 bases had no gene match. This CDR3 comprises 13 residues. The germline gives CDR1 SQVTM, CDR2 ANQGSEA. The CDR3 region is CSVETTGGYGYTF. The CDR3 bases are TGCAGCGTTGAAACTACAGGGGGCTATGGCTACACCTTC.

This chain joins TRBV30 and TRBJ1-1; D may be TRBD1 (5 bases). Trimming took off 5 bases at V and 4 bases at J, with 11 bases between the two ends. CDR1 is GTSNPN, CDR2 SVGIG, per germline (reference sequence). The CDR3 extends over 12 amino acids. The CDR3 protein is CAWGQGTTEAFF. CDR3 sequence (DNA): TGTGCCTGGGGGCAGGGTACCACTGAAGCTTTCTTT.

The gene calls are TRBV2 and TRBJ1-4, with D possibly TRBD1 on 6 matching bases. The CDR3 is made up of 15 amino acids. Trimming pared 5 bases from V and 2 bases from J, leaving 12 bases between. Germline V gene sequence: CDR1 SNHLY, CDR2 FYNNEI. The CDR3 nucleotides read TGTGCCAGCAGTTTACAGGGTTACACTAATGAAAAACTGTTTTTT. Protein sequence: CASSLQGYTNEKLFF. Full variable domain (outside the CDR3, taken from reference TRBV2 and TRBJ1-4): EPEVTQTPSHQVTQMGQEVILRCVPISNHLYFYWYRQILGQKVEFLVSFYNNEISEKSEIFDDQFSVERPDGSNFTLKIRSTKLEDSAMYFCASSLQGYTNEKLFFGSGTQLSVL.

The V gene is TRBV9, the J gene TRBJ2-2, with 9 positions matching TRBD1. After removal of 3 bases from V and 6 bases from J, the junction contained 6 bases not matched to a gene. CDR1 and CDR2 (germline): SGDLS, YYNGEE. The CDR3 is 15 residues long. CDR3 protein: CASSAGTGTSGELFF. The CDR3 DNA reads TGTGCCAGCAGCGCCGGGACAGGGACCTCCGGGGAGCTGTTTTTT.